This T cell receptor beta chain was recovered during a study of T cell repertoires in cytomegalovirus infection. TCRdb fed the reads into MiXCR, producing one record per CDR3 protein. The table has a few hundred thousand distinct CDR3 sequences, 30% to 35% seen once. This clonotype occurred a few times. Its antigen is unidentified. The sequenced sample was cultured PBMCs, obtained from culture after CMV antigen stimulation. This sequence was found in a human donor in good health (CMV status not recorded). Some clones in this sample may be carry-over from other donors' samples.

This CDR3 reads CASSLPWTGDNSYEQYF. Here the CDR3 DNA reads TGTGCCAGCAGCTTGCCCTGGACAGGGGACAACTCCTACGAGCAGTACTTC. The chain has TRBV7-9 and TRBJ2-7; TRBD1 matches at 9 bases. Per germline, CDR1 SEHNR and CDR2 FQNEAQ (reference sequence). Germline trimming cut 3 bases from V and 0 bases from J; bases unmatched to any gene: 9. This CDR3 has 17 residues.